The TCR beta chain described here comes from a study of beta chain features in type 1 diabetes. Study-level background: In age, gender and cell yields, patients were similar to healthy donors.

Investigators reverse transcribed all isolated RNA, so they sequenced expressed TCRB transcripts. Naive, central memory and regulatory T cell samples produced a mean of approximately 3.6 million reads. Sequencing was performed with immunoSEQ multiplex PCR; in TCRdb, only in-frame clones are kept and a portion is missing. Of hundreds of thousands of clones listed, approximately 70% are singletons. Study-wide points: For type 1 diabetes patients, VDJ junctions showed fewer insertions and more deletions.

Worth noting for this clone: Its antigen is still unknown.

Every donor had blood drawn once into heparin, 90 to 150 mL on average. Germline CDR1 GTSNPN, CDR2 SVGIG (reference sequence). This CDR3 has 14 amino acids. V lost 2 bases, J lost 0 bases, and 9 bases lay in between. This TCR was sampled from a man younger than 45 in good health. The sequenced sample consisted of naive CD4+ T cells from blood. This chain uses TRBV30 with TRBJ2-3; D is possibly TRBD2 (6 bases). The CDR3 is CAWSPGTSTDTQYF. The CDR3, as DNA: TGTGCCTGGAGTCCCGGGACTAGCACAGATACGCAGTATTTT.